A selection of T cell receptor beta chains follows, all from one sample in a study of shared clonotypes between healthy human individuals. TCRdb keeps only in-frame clones here, not all; method: immunoSEQ multiplex PCR. This sample yields nearly 1 million clones, of which 70% to 85% are seen a single time; about 1.5% belongs to the top ten. Sequences were obtained from memory CD4+ T cells sorted from blood. The receptors shown here come from a young man in good health. CDR3s include the opening cysteine and the closing phenylalanine or tryptophan. The D gene is left open where the match is weak. Clone size is not always given. Where it is, it says once, few, many or a class for expanded clones.

-,TRBJ2-7,-,TRBV2,TGTGCCAGCAGTTTTGGGGTTTCCTACGAGCAGTACTTC,CASSFGVSYEQYF
-,TRBJ2-5,-,TRBV9,TGTGCCAGCAGCGTAATGGAGGGGAAGACCCAGTACTTC,CASSVMEGKTQYF
-,TRBJ2-7,few,TRBV18,TGTGCCAGCTCGCCAGCCTACGAGCAGTACTTC,CASSPAYEQYF
TRBD2,TRBJ2-1,once,TRBV5-1,TGCGCCAGCAGTAACAGCGGGAGCTCCTACAATGAGCAGTTCTTC,CASSNSGSSYNEQFF
-,TRBJ2-1,-,TRBV2,TGTGCCAGCAGTGAAGAGACAGGCTCCTACAATGAGCAGTTCTTC,CASSEETGSYNEQFF
TRBD2,TRBJ2-3,few,TRBV5-1,TGCGCCAGCAGCTCTCCTAGACTAGCGGGAGCTTCTGCAGATACGCAGTATTTT,CASSSPRLAGASADTQYF
-,TRBJ1-2,-,TRBV5-5,TGTGCCAGCAGCAATGAGGTCCATAACTATGGCTACACCTTC,CASSNEVHNYGYTF
-,TRBJ2-1,once,TRBV29-1,TGCAGCGTTGAAGGGACAAACCACTACAATGAGCAGTTCTTC,CSVEGTNHYNEQFF
-,TRBJ1-1,-,TRBV14,TGTGCCAGCAGCCAATTCCCACCGACCGATAGGAACACTGAAGCTTTCTTT,CASSQFPPTDRNTEAFF
-,TRBJ2-1,-,TRBV5-6,TGTGCCAGCAGCTTGAGGACAGTGGGCTACAATGAGCAGTTCTTC,CASSLRTVGYNEQFF
-,TRBJ2-7,-,TRBV27,TGTGCCAGCAGTTTGGCAGGAGGACACGAGCAGTACTTC,CASSLAGGHEQYF
-,TRBJ2-1,-,TRBV6-1,TGTGCCAGCAGTGAAAGGAGGACAGACAATGAGCAGTTCTTC,CASSERRTDNEQFF
-,TRBJ2-1,-,TRBV7-2,TGTGCCAGCAGCTCTCAGGGCGTACTCTCCTACAATGAGCAGTTCTTC,CASSSQGVLSYNEQFF
-,TRBJ1-2,once,TRBV18,TGTGCCAGCTCACCAGTGGGGGCATATGGCTACACCTTC,CASSPVGAYGYTF